The 23 T cell receptor beta chains presented below share a single source sample, sequenced in a study of T cell responses to AZD1222 COVID-19 vaccine. Some clones are missing from TCRdb's copy, which holds only in-frame ones; the method was immunoSEQ multiplex PCR. The sample records some 140,000 clones, about 88% being singletons. The specimen was peripheral blood, collected on day 0 of AZD1222 vaccination. The receptors derive from an adult in good health.

The chain uses TRBV28 and TRBJ1-2; tentatively, D is TRBD1 (5 bases). The CDR3 is 12 amino acids. With 8 bases removed from V and 7 bases from J, the gap between germline ends came to 14 bases. The germline CDR1 and CDR2 sequences are MDHEN and SYDVKM. This CDR3 is CASRTGGAGYTF. The CDR3 DNA reads TGTGCCAGCCGTACCGGGGGTGCTGGCTACACCTTC.

The chain has TRBV5-4 and TRBJ1-1, with D hard to call. The CDR3 runs 13 residues. The V end lost 1 base, the J end lost 1 base, and 5 bases lay between the germline ends. Per the germline V gene, CDR1 is SGHNT and CDR2 is YYREEE (reference sequence). The CDR3 DNA reads TGTGCCAGCAGCTTGTGGACGAACACTGAAGCTTTCTTT. It translates to CASSLWTNTEAFF.

For this clone: Other DNA sequences in the sample encode the same CDR3. The V and J genes are TRBV15 and TRBJ1-1; TRBD1 matches at 10 bases. Germline loops: CDR1 LNHNV, CDR2 YYDKDF (reference sequence). Trimming cost V 5 bases and J 1 base; bases outside gene matches: 1. CDR3 length: 14 residues. Here the CDR3 reads CATSRDRGNTEAFF. CDR3 DNA: TGTGCCACCAGCCGGGACAGGGGGAACACTGAAGCTTTCTTT.

The genes are TRBV7-2 and TRBJ2-3, with 9 bases matching TRBD2. The V gene's germline CDR1 is SGHTA and CDR2 FQGNSA. V trimming: 1 base; J trimming: 2 bases; junction bases outside the gene matches: 1. The CDR3 is made up of 15 amino acids. Here the CDR3 DNA reads TGTGCCAGCAGCTTAGGCGGGGGGGACACAGATACGCAGTATTTT. Protein sequence: CASSLGGGDTDTQYF.

The V and J genes are TRBV6-5 and TRBJ1-1; no firm D call. Trimming removed 2 bases at V and 1 base at J, with 5 bases between. Germline CDR1 MNHEY, CDR2 SVGAGI. CDR3 length: 13 residues. The CDR3 region is CASSYNKNTEAFF. The DNA of the CDR3 is TGTGCCAGCAGTTACAATAAGAACACTGAAGCTTTCTTT.

The CDR3 protein is CASSLWTGGSYEQYF. CDR3 bases: TGCGCCAGCAGCCTCTGGACAGGGGGCTCCTACGAGCAGTACTTC. The V gene is TRBV5-1, the J gene TRBJ2-7, with 10 nucleotides matching TRBD1. The CDR3 has 15 amino acids. Germline lookup yields CDR1 SGHRS and CDR2 YFSETQ. The V gene end was trimmed by 4 bases and the J gene end by 0 bases; junction bases not matched to a gene: 4.

The chain links TRBV6-5 to TRBJ2-3; no clear D. V was cut by 8 bases and J by 6 bases, with 18 bases left in between. CDR1 is MNHEY, CDR2 SVGAGI, per germline. The CDR3 runs 14 residues. CDR3 in amino acids: CASRARTPVDTQYF. CDR3 sequence (DNA): TGTGCCAGCCGGGCCCGCACCCCCGTCGATACGCAGTATTTT.

This clone has just a few counts. This chain links TRBV9 with TRBJ1-6; D remains unclear. Germline-derived CDR1 and CDR2 are SGDLS and YYNGEE. Trimming stripped 0 bases from V and 8 bases from J, with 3 bases between. The CDR3 spans 12 residues. CDR3 in amino acids: CASSVGDSPLHF. The CDR3 coding sequence is TGTGCCAGCAGCGTAGGGGATTCACCCCTCCACTTT.

The chain has TRBV29-1 and TRBJ1-1; D unresolved. There are 13 residues in the CDR3. The germline gives CDR1 SQVTM, CDR2 ANQGSEA. V was pared by 4 bases and J by 1 base, with 10 bases between. The DNA of the CDR3 is TGCAGCGTTGGCGATCGGAAGAACACTGAAGCTTTCTTT. As protein: CSVGDRKNTEAFF.

The CDR3 bases are TGTGCCAGCAGCCTCCGTGGAGCGGGGGGTTTGGAGACCCAGTACTTC. Encoded protein: CASSLRGAGGLETQYF. This chain joins TRBV3-1 (or the pseudogene TRBV3-2) and TRBJ2-5; TRBD2 matches 9 bases. The CDR3 consists of 16 residues. V was pared by 4 bases and J by 5 bases, with 11 bases of the junction left unmatched. Germline CDR1 LGHDT, CDR2 YNNKEL (reference sequence).

The chain employs TRBV7-2 and TRBJ2-1, with 12 bases lining up with TRBD2. Per germline, CDR1 SGHTA and CDR2 FQGNSA. V lost 6 bases and J lost 2; bases outside the gene matches: 2. The CDR3 runs 15 residues. The CDR3 loop reads CASRSSGGAYNEQFF. In nucleotides, the CDR3 is TGTGCCAGCAGATCTAGCGGGGGGGCCTACAATGAGCAGTTCTTC.

This clone was observed a single time. The rearrangement uses TRBV6-5 and TRBJ1-3; D possibly corresponds to TRBD1 (5 bases). This CDR3 has 14 amino acids. V was trimmed by 6 bases and J by 1 base, leaving 10 bases between them. Germline loops: CDR1 MNHEY, CDR2 SVGAGI. In DNA form, the CDR3 reads TGTGCCAGCAGCACGGGGGGGTCTGGAAACACCATATATTTT. Its protein is CASSTGGSGNTIYF.

To note about this clone: At one end the junction does not follow the germline gene, possibly because of a read error. The chain couples TRBV7-7 to TRBJ1-6; 8 nucleotides align to TRBD1. This CDR3 contains 16 residues. Germline CDR1 and CDR2: SSHAT and FNYEAQ (reference sequence). CDR3 region: CASSPGQGRTNSPLHF. In DNA form, the CDR3 reads TGTGCTAGCAGCCCCGGACAGGGAAGAACTAATTCACCCCTCCACTTT.

The V and J genes are TRBV7-6 and TRBJ1-2, with TRBD1 as a possible D gene (5 bases). Trimming removed 9 bases from V and 0 bases from J, with 17 bases in between. The CDR3 is 15 amino acids. Germline CDR1 SGHVS, CDR2 FNYEAQ. DNA of the CDR3: TGTGCCAGTCCACTCGACAGCGATCCTAACTATGGCTACACCTTC. Translated, it gives CASPLDSDPNYGYTF.

The V gene is TRBV5-4, the J gene TRBJ2-2; D remains ambiguous. CDR1 is SGHNT and CDR2 is YYREEE in the germline V gene (reference sequence). CDR3 length: 12 amino acids. V dropped 0 bases and J dropped 3 bases, with 0 bases sitting between them. CDR3 bases: TGTGCCAGCAGCTTGGACACCGGGGAGCTGTTTTTT. The encoded protein is CASSLDTGELFF.

This clone has only one observation. CDR3 residues: CASSLGGVSGEQYF. The CDR3, as DNA: TGTGCCAGCAGTTTAGGAGGGGTTTCGGGCGAGCAGTACTTC. This sequence joins TRBV28 and TRBJ2-7; perhaps TRBD2 as D (6 bases). Per the germline V gene, CDR1 is MDHEN and CDR2 is SYDVKM. The CDR3 sequence is 14 residues long. The germline V and J ends were trimmed by 2 bases and 6 bases, with 14 bases remaining between them.

This chain joins TRBV6-4 and TRBJ1-1, with 8 nucleotides matching TRBD1. This CDR3 contains 13 residues. V was pared by 3 bases and J by 6 bases, with 3 bases of the junction left unmatched. CDR1 MRHNA and CDR2 SNTAGT come from the germline V gene. The CDR3 sequence: CASSEAGGSEAFF. The CDR3 region has the DNA TGTGCCAGCAGTGAGGCAGGGGGCTCTGAAGCTTTCTTT.

The V and J genes are TRBV27 and TRBJ1-1; 7 positions match TRBD1. Per the germline V gene, CDR1 is MNHEY and CDR2 is SMNVEV (reference sequence). The ends lost 3 bases at V and 9 bases at J; junction bases unmatched: 4. The CDR3 spans 12 residues. CDR3 loop: CASSLNRGQAFF. CDR3 nucleotides: TGTGCCAGCAGTTTGAATAGGGGGCAAGCTTTCTTT.

The CDR3 coding sequence is TGTGCCAGCTTACCGACTAGCGGGGAGCCCTACGAGCAGTACTTC. Its protein is CASLPTSGEPYEQYF. This chain uses TRBV21-1 with TRBJ2-7; TRBD2 is taken as the D call from the table, unchecked against the DNA. TRBV21-1 is termed a pseudogene. The CDR3 has 15 residues.

This chain joins TRBV7-3 and TRBJ2-2, with 9 positions matching TRBD2. Germline CDR1 is SGHTA and CDR2 is FQGTGA. The CDR3 has 15 residues. The trim removed 2 bases at V and 6 bases at J, leaving 4 bases unmatched. The CDR3, as DNA: TGTGCCAGCAGCTTATGGGCTAGCGGGGCCGGGGAGCTGTTTTTT. It translates to CASSLWASGAGELFF. The whole variable domain, filled in from reference TRBV7-3 and TRBJ2-2, reads GAGVSQTPSNKVTEKGKYVELRCDPISGHTALYWYRQSLGQGPEFLIYFQGTGAADDSGLPNDRFFAVRPEGSVSTLKIQRTERGDSAVYLCASSLWASGAGELFFGEGSRLTVL.

The gene calls are TRBV6-5 and TRBJ2-5; 11 positions agree with TRBD2. The CDR3 loop spans 14 amino acids. In germline, CDR1 is MNHEY, CDR2 SVGAGI. Losses at the gene ends were 8 bases for V and 1 base for J; bases not matched to a gene: 3. DNA for the CDR3: TGTGCCAGCGATAGCGGGGGGGCCCAAGAGACCCAGTACTTC. Protein product: CASDSGGAQETQYF.

This chain connects TRBV28 to TRBJ1-2; the D gene is possibly TRBD1 (6 bases). V was pared by 5 bases and J by 2 bases, with 15 bases between. CDR3 length: 15 residues. Per germline, CDR1 MDHEN and CDR2 SYDVKM. This chain's CDR3 is CASSEGQTINYGYTF. CDR3 bases: TGTGCCAGCAGTGAGGGACAAACCATCAACTATGGCTACACCTTC.

The chain links TRBV18 to TRBJ2-7, with D possibly being TRBD1 (5 bases). This CDR3 is 14 amino acids long. V lost 3 bases to trimming and J lost 2 bases, with 11 bases between them. Per germline, CDR1 KGHSH and CDR2 LQKENI. The CDR3 DNA is TGTGCCAGCTCACCGACCTCAGGGACCTACGAGCAGTACTTC. It specifies CASSPTSGTYEQYF.